Following are 22 T cell receptor beta chains from one sample sequenced in a study of blood T cell repertoires in COVID-19 (dated by TCRdb to the early 2020s). Preparation of the library involved the immunoSEQ multiplex PCR assay. The clones in this table, taken by TCRdb from immuneACCESS, are in-frame only. Not every clone is retained; where verified, under half of the shortfall comes from an unresolved V gene, and the cause of the rest is unknown. For this sample there are under 250,000 clones; under 90% appear just once. In total, the top ten clones hold around 6.5% of the sample. Specimen: peripheral blood. All receptors come from a man aged 60-69 years who had recovered from COVID-19.

The chain links TRBV9 to TRBJ2-2, with 9 positions matching TRBD1. Germline trimming cut 4 bases from V and 6 bases from J; bases unmatched to any gene: 10. CDR1 and CDR2 from the germline V gene are SGDLS and YYNGEE. CDR3 length: 16 residues. The CDR3 DNA follows: TGTGCCAGCAGCCCTAGGGACAGGGTAGGTTCCGGGGAGCTGTTTTTT. Amino acids: CASSPRDRVGSGELFF.

The CDR3: CASSVGQGRYNEQFF. CDR3 DNA sequence: TGTGCCAGCAGCGTAGGACAGGGAAGGTACAATGAGCAGTTCTTC. The V gene is TRBV9, the J gene TRBJ2-1, with 7 bases identical to TRBD1. The CDR3 loop spans 15 amino acids. After removal of 0 bases from V and 4 bases from J, the junction contained 4 bases not matched to a gene. CDR1 is SGDLS and CDR2 is YYNGEE in the germline V gene.

The CDR3 loop reads CASSLPSGAGGIYEQYF. CDR3 DNA sequence: TGCGCCAGCAGTTTACCCTCGGGCGCGGGGGGCATCTACGAGCAGTACTTC. V is TRBV5-1 and J is TRBJ2-7; 8 bases match TRBD2. This CDR3 contains 17 residues. The V segment lost 5 bases and the J segment 3 bases; nucleotides outside the gene matches: 16. Germline values: CDR1 SGHRS, CDR2 YFSETQ.

The V call is TRBV6-6, the J call TRBJ1-1; 8 nucleotides agree with TRBD1. Germline V gene data show CDR1 as MNHNY and CDR2 as SVGAGI (reference sequence). The trim removed 10 bases at V and 5 bases at J, leaving 9 bases unmatched. CDR3 length: 13 amino acids. The CDR3 spells CATRGQGRTEAFF. CDR3 sequence (DNA): TGTGCCACTCGAGGACAGGGAAGAACTGAAGCTTTCTTT.

This clone was detected only a few times. The chain couples TRBV15 to TRBJ1-2; D gene unclear. Looked up from germline, CDR1 is LNHNV and CDR2 is YYDKDF (reference sequence). Trimming removed 5 bases at V and 3 bases at J, with 16 bases between. This CDR3 region has 15 residues. The CDR3 here is CATSGKGRADYGYTF. The CDR3 region has the DNA TGTGCCACCAGCGGGAAAGGGAGGGCGGACTATGGCTACACCTTC.

The chain combines TRBV7-9 with TRBJ2-7, with no clear D. Trimming shortened V by 3 bases and J by 6 bases, and 9 bases separated the two germline ends. The germline CDR1 and CDR2 sequences are SEHNR and FQNEAQ (reference sequence). The CDR3 has 12 amino acids. In nucleotides, the CDR3 is TGTGCCAGCAGCTTCAGTATCGCCGAGCAGTACTTC. Protein: CASSFSIAEQYF.

This clone was seen once. The genes are TRBV13 and TRBJ2-7; TRBD2 matches 9 bases. The CDR3 has 15 residues. The J segment lost 4 bases and the V segment lost 7 bases, leaving 11 bases of the junction unmatched. The germline CDR1 and CDR2 sequences are PRHDT and FYEKMQ (reference sequence). CDR3 sequence: CASIPAGGPRYEQYF. The CDR3 DNA follows: TGTGCCAGCATCCCCGCGGGGGGGCCGCGGTACGAGCAGTACTTC.

This chain connects TRBV7-9 to TRBJ2-1, with TRBD2 as a possible D gene (6 bases). Between the trimmed V and J ends, which lost 5 bases and 0 bases, there was a span of 11 bases. CDR1 is SEHNR, CDR2 FQNEAQ, per germline (reference sequence). The length of the CDR3 is 15 residues. The CDR3 region has the DNA TGTGCCAGCAGCCAAGGGACTTTCTCCTACAATGAGCAGTTCTTC. Its protein is CASSQGTFSYNEQFF.

V usage is TRBV7-2 and J usage is TRBJ1-1; D may be TRBD1 (5 bases). Germline V gene data show CDR1 as SGHTA and CDR2 as FQGNSA. The CDR3 has 15 residues. The ends were cut back, 5 bases at V and 3 bases at J, with 16 bases in the middle. The CDR3 DNA reads TGTGCCAGCAGCCCCCGGGCAGTGGGGCACACTGAAGCTTTCTTT. Translated: CASSPRAVGHTEAFF.

This clone was recorded once. V usage is TRBV5-1 and J usage is TRBJ2-7, with D possibly TRBD2 on 5 matching bases. The CDR3 totals 13 residues. The V and J ends lost 1 base and 3 bases respectively, with 8 bases between them. Germline values: CDR1 SGHRS, CDR2 YFSETQ. Here the CDR3 reads CASSLSGNYEQYF. The CDR3, as DNA: TGCGCCAGCAGCTTGTCCGGGAACTACGAGCAGTACTTC.

The sample holds a few counts of this clone. The chain uses TRBV9 and TRBJ2-2, with D unclear. The V gene's germline CDR1 is SGDLS and CDR2 YYNGEE. Trimming took off 0 bases at V and 0 bases at J, with 6 bases between the two ends. CDR3 size: 15 residues. As DNA, the CDR3 is TGTGCCAGCAGCGTAGATCTTCCGAACACCGGGGAGCTGTTTTTT. Translated, it gives CASSVDLPNTGELFF.

The V call is TRBV6-5, the J call TRBJ2-2; possibly TRBD2 for D (5 bases). Deletions cut 6 bases from V and 4 bases from J, with 15 bases between. Germline CDR1 is MNHEY and CDR2 is SVGAGI. This CDR3 has 15 residues. The CDR3: CASRPQVRGTGELFF. CDR3 DNA: TGTGCCAGCAGGCCGCAGGTTCGGGGCACCGGGGAGCTGTTTTTT.

This clone was counted a single time. The chain employs TRBV7-2 and TRBJ2-1; possible D gene TRBD1, 6 bases. V gave up 2 bases and J gave up 2 bases, with 13 bases separating them. The CDR3 consists of 16 residues. CDR1 is SGHTA, CDR2 FQGNSA, per germline. The CDR3 region is CASSLNTGYAYNEQFF. Here the CDR3 DNA reads TGTGCCAGCAGCTTAAATACAGGGTATGCCTACAATGAGCAGTTCTTC.

The V gene is TRBV7-3, the J gene TRBJ2-3, with 7 bases fitting TRBD2. V lost 1 base and J lost 2; bases outside the gene matches: 9. Germline-derived CDR1 and CDR2 are SGHTA and FQGTGA. This CDR3 spans 17 amino acids. CDR3 in DNA: TGTGCCAGCAGCTTAAGGTCCGGCGGGAGAACCACAGATACGCAGTATTTT. Translating gives CASSLRSGGRTTDTQYF.

J is TRBJ2-7 and V is TRBV6-5; TRBD1 is a possible D gene (6 bases). Germline V gene data show CDR1 as MNHEY and CDR2 as SVGAGI. Trimming left V 2 bases short and J 3 bases short, with 8 bases between. The CDR3 length is 13 residues. The CDR3 DNA reads TGTGCCAGCAGTTACACAGGGATCTACGAGCAGTACTTC. Translated: CASSYTGIYEQYF.

The chain employs TRBV5-6 and TRBJ2-7; unclear D gene. The V end lost 0 bases, the J end lost 10 bases, and 11 bases lay between the germline ends. CDR1 and CDR2 from the germline V gene are SGHDT and YYEEEE. This CDR3 region has 12 residues. This chain's CDR3 is CASSLGGEVQYF. Written as DNA, the CDR3 is TGTGCCAGCAGCTTGGGAGGTGAGGTACAGTACTTC.

V gene TRBV4-1 combines with J gene TRBJ1-5, with 8 bases identical to TRBD1. The CDR3 sequence is 14 residues long. Germline trimming cut 3 bases from V and 5 bases from J; bases unmatched to any gene: 3. Per germline, CDR1 MGHRA and CDR2 YSYEKL. The CDR3 region is CASSQETGDQPQHF. In DNA, the CDR3 is TGCGCCAGCAGCCAGGAGACAGGGGATCAGCCCCAGCATTTT.

The chain joins TRBV7-2 to TRBJ2-2; TRBD1 matches 10 bases. CDR1 is SGHTA and CDR2 is FQGNSA in the germline V gene. The length of the CDR3 is 15 residues. V dropped 5 bases and J dropped 6; count of bases not matched to a gene: 6. CDR3 sequence (DNA): TGTGCCAGCAGCCAGGGACAGGGGAATCCCGGGGAGCTGTTTTTT. Protein sequence: CASSQGQGNPGELFF. Variable domain in full (rest from reference TRBV7-2 and TRBJ2-2): GAGVSQSPSNKVTEKGKDVELRCDPISGHTALYWYRQSLGQGLEFLIYFQGNSAPDKSGLPSDRFSAERTGGSVSTLTIQRTQQEDSAVYLCASSQGQGNPGELFFGEGSRLTVL.

The V and J genes are TRBV27 and TRBJ1-3, with a tentative D call TRBD1 (6 bases). Germline-derived CDR1 and CDR2 are MNHEY and SMNVEV (reference sequence). The length of the CDR3 is 14 residues. V was trimmed by 6 bases and J by 2 bases, leaving 11 bases between them. Here the CDR3 reads CASSQQGTGNTIYF. The CDR3 DNA reads as TGTGCCAGCAGCCAACAGGGTACTGGAAACACCATATATTTT.

This clone was found a few times. J is TRBJ1-6 and V is TRBV9; tentatively, D is TRBD1 (5 bases). CDR1 is SGDLS and CDR2 is YYNGEE in the germline V gene. Trimming shortened V by 3 bases and J by 9 bases, and 16 bases separated the two germline ends. The CDR3 is 15 amino acids. The CDR3 bases are TGTGCCAGCAGCGGCTCGGGGGGAAGTGGTTCACCCCTCCACTTT. Translation gives CASSGSGGSGSPLHF.

The rearrangement links TRBV11-3 to TRBJ2-1; no clear D. CDR1 and CDR2 from the germline V gene are SGHNT and YENEEA. The V end was cut by 0 bases, the J end by 5 bases, with 5 bases between. The CDR3 covers 13 residues. The DNA of the CDR3 is TGTGCCAGCAGCTTAGATCCCGACAATGAGCAGTTCTTC. Translated: CASSLDPDNEQFF.

This clone was seen once. The rearrangement links TRBV3-1 (or the pseudogene TRBV3-2) to TRBJ2-4; possible D gene TRBD2, 6 bases. Germline V gene data show CDR1 as LGHDT and CDR2 as YNNKEL (reference sequence). CDR3 length equals 14 residues. With 4 bases removed from V and 1 base from J, the gap between germline ends came to 8 bases. CDR3 protein: CASSPGRAKNIQYF. CDR3 bases: TGTGCCAGCAGCCCAGGGAGGGCCAAAAACATTCAGTACTTC.